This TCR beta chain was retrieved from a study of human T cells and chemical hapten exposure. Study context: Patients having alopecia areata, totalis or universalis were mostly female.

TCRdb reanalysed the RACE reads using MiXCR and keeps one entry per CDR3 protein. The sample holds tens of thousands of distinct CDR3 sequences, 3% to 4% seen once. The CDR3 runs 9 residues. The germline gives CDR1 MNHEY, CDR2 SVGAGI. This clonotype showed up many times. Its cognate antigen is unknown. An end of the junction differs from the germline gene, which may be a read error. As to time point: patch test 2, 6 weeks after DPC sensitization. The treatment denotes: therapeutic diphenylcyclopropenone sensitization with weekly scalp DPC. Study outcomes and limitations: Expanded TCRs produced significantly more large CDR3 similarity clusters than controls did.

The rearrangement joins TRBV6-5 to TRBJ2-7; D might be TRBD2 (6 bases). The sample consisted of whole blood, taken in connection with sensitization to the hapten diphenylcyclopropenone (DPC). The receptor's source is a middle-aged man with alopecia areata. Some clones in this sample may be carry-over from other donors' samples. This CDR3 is CASGERAHF. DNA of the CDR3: TGTGCCAGCGGGGAGCGGGCACACTTC.